These 25 T cell receptor beta chains were all obtained from the same sample, sequenced in a study of T cells after yellow fever vaccination (dated by TCRdb to between 2017 and 2020). Library preparation was by 5' RACE. The sequencer was an Illumina HiSeq 2500. TCRdb handled the public reads itself, with Q25 trimming in fastp and clone calling in MiXCR, and kept productive beta chains. Here each entry gathers all rows of one CDR3 protein and keeps the most common genes and DNA. The sample includes about 360,000 distinct CDR3 sequences, with approximately 6% observed a single time. 15% of the sample is taken by the ten largest. The treatment or condition label of this sample denotes: live attenuated yellow fever vaccine strain. The sample consisted of PBMCs, taken 5 days after the yellow fever booster vaccination. Source of these receptors: a man in his thirties or forties who received the YFV17D yellow fever vaccine.

This clonotype came up a few times. The chain uses TRBV6-6 and TRBJ1-4; D is unclear. The CDR3 has 13 residues. V was cut by 10 bases and J by 8 bases, with 17 bases left in between. CDR1 and CDR2 (germline): MNHNY, SVGAGI (reference sequence). The CDR3 DNA is TGTGCCACCTTTCTGCGCACAGCGGAAAAACTGTTTTTT. Protein sequence: CATFLRTAEKLFF.

This clonotype was counted only a few times. The V call is TRBV5-1, the J call TRBJ2-2; a possible D gene is TRBD2 (6 bases). Germline V CDR1 and CDR2: SGHRS, YFSETQ. There are 13 residues in the CDR3. Trimming shortened V by 7 bases and J by 1 base, and 8 bases separated the two germline ends. CDR3 bases: TGCGCCAGCGGGGAGGTGAACACCGGGGAGCTGTTTTTT. Translated: CASGEVNTGELFF.

This clonotype showed up many times. CDR3 protein: CSATTLGLSLNTIYF. The CDR3, as DNA: TGCAGTGCCACAACCTTGGGGCTCTCGTTGAACACCATATATTTT. The genes are TRBV20-1 and TRBJ1-3, with D possibly matching TRBD1 (5 bases). Germline V lookup: CDR1 DFQATT, CDR2 SNEGSKA (reference sequence). CDR3 size: 15 residues. V was shortened by 6 bases and J by 7 bases, with 22 bases between the two germline ends.

V is TRBV10-3 and J is TRBJ2-1; D is perhaps TRBD1 or TRBD2 (5 bases each). V lost 2 bases and J 5 bases, leaving 16 bases between the germline ends. Germline CDR1 reads ENHRY; CDR2 reads SYGVKD. This CDR3 is 16 amino acids long. CDR3 amino acids: CAISEGGASSNNEQFF. The CDR3 coding sequence is TGTGCCATCAGTGAGGGTGGGGCTAGCAGCAACAATGAGCAGTTCTTC.

This clonotype was seen many times. The CDR3 DNA follows: TGCAGCGTCGTGGGACAGGGGGATATTGGAGAAGCTTTCTTT. Translated: CSVVGQGDIGEAFF. The chain uses TRBV29-1 and TRBJ1-1, with 11 bases fitting TRBD1. The ends lost 6 bases at V and 8 bases at J; junction bases unmatched: 11. Germline assignment: CDR1 SQVTM and CDR2 ANQGSEA. CDR3 length: 14 residues.

This clonotype has a handful of counts. One end of the junction does not line up with germline, which may come from a read error. This chain connects TRBV3-1 to TRBJ2-4, with D possibly matching TRBD2 (5 bases). Germline V gives CDR1 LGHDT, CDR2 YNNKEL (reference sequence). This CDR3 region has 16 residues. CDR3 sequence reads: CASSQDPGLAKDIQYF. The DNA for the CDR3 is TGTGCCAGCAGCCAAGATCCCGGTCTAGCCAAAGACATTCAGTACTTC.

This clonotype was seen many times. The rearrangement links TRBV7-2 to TRBJ1-5; D possibly corresponds to TRBD1 (5 bases). The V gene's germline CDR1 is SGHTA and CDR2 FQGNSA. Trimming pared 6 bases from V and 7 bases from J, leaving 16 bases between. This CDR3 region has 14 residues. CDR3 amino acids: CASSSLGGEQPQHF. CDR3 in DNA: TGTGCCAGCAGTTCGTTGGGGGGGGAACAGCCCCAGCATTTT.

As to this clonotype: This may arise from a read error, as a much more abundant clone is one base away. This chain connects TRBV7-2 to TRBJ2-2, with TRBD2 matching 7 bases. Germline loops: CDR1 SGHTA, CDR2 FQGNSA. CDR3 length equals 16 residues. Trimming removed 5 bases from V and 6 bases from J; junction bases left unmatched: 12. The CDR3 loop reads CASSTQPSGNAGELFF. DNA for the CDR3: TGTGCCAGCAGCACACAGCCTAGCGGCAATGCCGGGGAGCTGTTTTTT.

This clonotype came up a few times. The CDR3 here is CASSLEGFQGYTF. The CDR3 DNA is TGCGCCAGCAGCTTGGAAGGATTTCAGGGCTACACCTTC. The chain combines TRBV5-1 with TRBJ1-2; D is unresolved. The CDR3 extends over 13 amino acids. V was pared by 0 bases and J by 8 bases, with 11 bases between. Germline assignment: CDR1 SGHRS and CDR2 YFSETQ.

This clonotype has a handful of counts. The chain employs TRBV9 and TRBJ2-1; the D gene is possibly TRBD1 (5 bases). The V gene lost 2 bases and the J gene lost 1 base, with 13 bases spanning the gap. The CDR3 runs to 16 residues. Germline-derived CDR1 and CDR2 are SGDLS and YYNGEE. The chain's CDR3 is CASSVGLGRSYNEQFF. CDR3 in DNA: TGTGCCAGCAGCGTGGGGCTTGGCAGGTCCTACAATGAGCAGTTCTTC.

This clonotype was observed a few times. The chain couples TRBV7-6 to TRBJ2-5; D is uncertain. Germline lookup yields CDR1 SGHVS and CDR2 FNYEAQ. V lost 1 base and J 6 bases, leaving 21 bases between the germline ends. The CDR3 length is 17 residues. CDR3 loop: CASSLEVARGNLKTQYF. The CDR3 DNA sequence: TGTGCCAGCAGCTTAGAGGTCGCCCGAGGAAATCTGAAGACCCAGTACTTC.

This chain joins TRBV20-1 and TRBJ2-3, with TRBD2 as a possible D gene (5 bases). Trimming removed 0 bases from V and 4 bases from J, with 14 bases in between. CDR1 DFQATT and CDR2 SNEGSKA come from the germline V gene (reference sequence). The CDR3 has 15 residues. Written as DNA, the CDR3 is TGCAGTGCTAGAGATTCGAGGGAGAGTTCAGATACGCAGTATTTT. This translates into CSARDSRESSDTQYF.

The rearrangement links TRBV5-4 to TRBJ2-1; 8 positions agree with TRBD2. After removal of 1 base from V and 5 bases from J, the junction contained 17 bases not matched to a gene. Germline lookup yields CDR1 SGHNT and CDR2 YYREEE (reference sequence). The CDR3 contains 19 residues. The CDR3 loop is CASSLTLPPGGPRNNEQFF. CDR3 sequence (DNA): TGTGCCAGCAGCTTGACACTTCCGCCGGGAGGGCCAAGGAACAATGAGCAGTTCTTC.

This clonotype was seen only a few times. The rearrangement links TRBV14 to TRBJ2-5; TRBD2 might be the D (5 bases). The CDR3 is 17 residues long. V shed 4 bases and J shed 3 bases, with 21 bases lying between them. Germline V CDR1 and CDR2: SGHDN, FVKESK. This chain's CDR3 is CASSRQRVTGRKETQYF. In nucleotides, the CDR3 is TGTGCCAGCAGCCGGCAGAGGGTGACCGGGCGTAAAGAGACCCAGTACTTC.

At least ten counts were recorded for this clonotype. The rearrangement links TRBV18 to TRBJ2-5; D is tentatively TRBD1 or TRBD2 (5 bases each). Trimming cost V 4 bases and J 0 bases, with 9 bases left between them. Germline V gene data show CDR1 as KGHSH and CDR2 as LQKENI. CDR3 length: 14 residues. For the CDR3, the DNA is TGTGCCAGCTCACGGGGGTTGGACCAAGAGACCCAGTACTTC. Residues: CASSRGLDQETQYF.

This clonotype was observed a few times. The chain joins TRBV12-3 or TRBV12-4 to TRBJ2-5; 8 positions match TRBD2. CDR3 length equals 17 residues. Trimming at V came to 3 bases and at J to 3 bases, leaving 12 bases not matched to a gene. This CDR3 is CASSLGREGLFEETQYF. The CDR3 coding sequence is TGTGCCAGCAGTTTGGGTCGGGAGGGGCTTTTTGAAGAGACCCAGTACTTC.

The V and J genes are TRBV20-1 and TRBJ2-7, with D uncertain. The CDR3 extends over 15 amino acids. Trimming left V 4 bases short and J 0 bases short, with 16 bases between. CDR1 and CDR2 from the germline V gene are DFQATT and SNEGSKA (reference sequence). Written as DNA, the CDR3 is TGCAGTGCTACCCCTCAGCGTAGGAGCTCCTACGAGCAGTACTTC. Its protein product is CSATPQRRSSYEQYF.

This clonotype appeared many times. The chain joins TRBV15 to TRBJ2-5; 9 bases fit TRBD2. The V segment lost 3 bases and the J segment 4 bases; nucleotides outside the gene matches: 6. Germline CDR1 is LNHNV and CDR2 is YYDKDF (reference sequence). This CDR3 is 15 amino acids long. This CDR3 reads CATSRMGAGGETQYF. CDR3 coding DNA: TGTGCCACCAGCAGGATGGGAGCGGGAGGAGAGACCCAGTACTTC.

The J gene is TRBJ2-1, the V gene TRBV5-1, with TRBD2 identical over 8 bases. V gave up 0 bases and J gave up 0 bases; unmatched junction bases: 8. The CDR3 is 18 residues long. Germline values: CDR1 SGHRS, CDR2 YFSETQ. CDR3 in DNA: TGCGCCAGCAGCTTGGTTCCCCAGAGCGGGAGCTCCTACAATGAGCAGTTCTTC. Translation gives CASSLVPQSGSSYNEQFF.

On this clonotype itself: This could be a read error, since a much larger clone is one nucleotide away. The chain is built from TRBV24-1 and TRBJ2-2; 13 positions agree with TRBD2. CDR3 length equals 15 residues. The V gene's germline CDR1 is KGHDR and CDR2 SFDVKD. This CDR3 is CTTRGLAGDTGELFF. DNA of the CDR3: TGTACCACCAGAGGACTAGCGGGAGACACCGGGGAGCTGTTTTTT.

The chain joins TRBV5-5 to TRBJ2-2; tentatively, D is TRBD2 (5 bases). Germline CDR1 SGHKS, CDR2 YYEKEE (reference sequence). Deletions cut 2 bases from V and 5 bases from J, with 13 bases between. The CDR3 runs 15 residues. The CDR3 here is CASSFRGRQTGELFF. CDR3 sequence (DNA): TGTGCCAGCAGCTTTCGTGGGAGACAAACCGGGGAGCTGTTTTTT.

The sample holds a few counts of this clonotype. This chain links TRBV5-1 with TRBJ2-2; 10 nucleotides agree with TRBD2. In germline, CDR1 is SGHRS, CDR2 YFSETQ. Trimming took 1 base from V and 4 from J; bases not matched to a gene: 4. CDR3 size: 16 residues. Here the CDR3 reads CASSLSTSGSTGELFF. In DNA, the CDR3 is TGCGCCAGCAGCTTGTCGACTAGCGGGTCCACCGGGGAGCTGTTTTTT.

This clonotype has just a few counts. This rearrangement joins TRBV10-3 to TRBJ1-2; a possible D gene is TRBD1 (5 bases). CDR1 is ENHRY and CDR2 is SYGVKD in the germline V gene. Deletions cut 7 bases from V and 4 bases from J, with 10 bases between. The CDR3 has 12 amino acids. The CDR3 region is CAIKQGTYGYTF. Here the CDR3 DNA reads TGTGCCATCAAGCAGGGCACCTATGGCTACACCTTC.

This clonotype has only a few counts. The V and J genes are TRBV20-1 and TRBJ2-3; D might be TRBD1 (6 bases). With 2 bases removed from V and 0 bases from J, the gap between germline ends came to 15 bases. This CDR3 is built from 16 residues. Germline lookup yields CDR1 DFQATT and CDR2 SNEGSKA (reference sequence). The CDR3 here is CSARRYRVRSTDTQYF. As DNA, the CDR3 is TGCAGTGCTAGACGGTACAGGGTTCGGAGCACAGATACGCAGTATTTT.

This clonotype was seen a handful of times. The rearrangement links TRBV20-1 to TRBJ2-5; D uncertain. Germline V gene lookup returns CDR1 DFQATT and CDR2 SNEGSKA (reference sequence). V gave up 0 bases and J gave up 2 bases, with 10 bases separating them. CDR3 length equals 14 residues. Written as DNA, the CDR3 is TGCAGTGCTAGAGACGCCCGACGACAAGAGACCCAGTACTTC. Translated: CSARDARRQETQYF.